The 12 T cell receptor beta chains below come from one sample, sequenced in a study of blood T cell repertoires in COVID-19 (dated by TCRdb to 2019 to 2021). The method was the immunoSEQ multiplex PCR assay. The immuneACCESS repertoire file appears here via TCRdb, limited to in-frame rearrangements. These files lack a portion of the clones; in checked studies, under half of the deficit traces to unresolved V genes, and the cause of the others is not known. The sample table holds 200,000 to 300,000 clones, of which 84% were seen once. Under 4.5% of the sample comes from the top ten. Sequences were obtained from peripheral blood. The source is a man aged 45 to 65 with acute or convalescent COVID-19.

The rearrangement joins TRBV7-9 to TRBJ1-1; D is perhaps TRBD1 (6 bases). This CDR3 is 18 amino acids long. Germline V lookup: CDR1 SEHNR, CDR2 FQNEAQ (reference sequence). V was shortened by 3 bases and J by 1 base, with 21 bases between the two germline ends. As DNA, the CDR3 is TGTGCCAGCAGCTTCTCCCCCACGGGGGGGCGCGGGAACACTGAAGCTTTCTTT. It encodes CASSFSPTGGRGNTEAFF.

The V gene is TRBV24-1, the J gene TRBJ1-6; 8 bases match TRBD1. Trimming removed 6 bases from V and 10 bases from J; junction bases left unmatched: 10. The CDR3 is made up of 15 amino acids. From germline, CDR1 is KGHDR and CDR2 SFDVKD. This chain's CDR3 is CATSTRGQANSPLHF. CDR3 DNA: TGTGCCACCAGTACCCGGGGACAGGCAAACTCACCCCTCCACTTT.

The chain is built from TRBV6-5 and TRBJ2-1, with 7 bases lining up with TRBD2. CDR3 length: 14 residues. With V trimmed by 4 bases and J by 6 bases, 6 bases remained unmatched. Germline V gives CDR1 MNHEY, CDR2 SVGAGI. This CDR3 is CASSFAGDSNEQFF. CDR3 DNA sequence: TGTGCCAGCAGTTTCGCGGGAGATAGCAATGAGCAGTTCTTC.

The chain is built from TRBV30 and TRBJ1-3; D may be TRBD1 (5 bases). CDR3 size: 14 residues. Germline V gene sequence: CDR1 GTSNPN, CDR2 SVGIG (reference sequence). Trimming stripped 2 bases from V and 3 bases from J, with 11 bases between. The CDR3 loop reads CAWSSRTNGNTIYF. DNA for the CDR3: TGTGCCTGGAGTTCTCGGACAAATGGAAACACCATATATTTT.

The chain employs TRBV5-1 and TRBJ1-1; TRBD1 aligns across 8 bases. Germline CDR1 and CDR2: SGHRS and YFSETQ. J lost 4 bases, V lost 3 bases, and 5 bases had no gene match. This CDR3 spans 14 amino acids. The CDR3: CASSSTGVGTEAFF. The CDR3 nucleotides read TGCGCCAGCAGCTCGACAGGGGTGGGCACTGAAGCTTTCTTT.

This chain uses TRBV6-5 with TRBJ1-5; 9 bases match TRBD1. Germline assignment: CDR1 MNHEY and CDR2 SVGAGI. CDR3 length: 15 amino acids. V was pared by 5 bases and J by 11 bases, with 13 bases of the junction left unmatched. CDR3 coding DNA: TGTGCCAGCAGTACGGGACAGGGCCGGAGTACGGCCCAGCATTTT. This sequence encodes CASSTGQGRSTAQHF.

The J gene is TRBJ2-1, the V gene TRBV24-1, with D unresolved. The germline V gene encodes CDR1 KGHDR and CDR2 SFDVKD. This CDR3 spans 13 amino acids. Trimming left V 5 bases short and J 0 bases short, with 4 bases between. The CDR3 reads CATSGGSYNEQFF. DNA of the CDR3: TGTGCCACCAGTGGAGGCTCCTACAATGAGCAGTTCTTC.

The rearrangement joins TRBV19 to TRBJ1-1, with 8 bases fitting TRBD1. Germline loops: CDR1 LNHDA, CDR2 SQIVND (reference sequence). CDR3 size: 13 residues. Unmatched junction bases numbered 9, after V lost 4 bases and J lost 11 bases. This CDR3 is CASSNGQGIGAFF. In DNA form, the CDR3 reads TGTGCCAGTAGTAACGGACAGGGCATAGGGGCTTTCTTT.

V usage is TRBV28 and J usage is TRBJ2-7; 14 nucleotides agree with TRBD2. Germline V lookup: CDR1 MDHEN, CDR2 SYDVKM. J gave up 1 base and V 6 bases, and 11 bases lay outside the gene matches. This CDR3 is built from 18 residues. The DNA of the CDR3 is TGTGCCAGCAGGAACTTTGGACTAGCGGGAGGTTCTTCCTACGAGCAGTACTTC. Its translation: CASRNFGLAGGSSYEQYF.

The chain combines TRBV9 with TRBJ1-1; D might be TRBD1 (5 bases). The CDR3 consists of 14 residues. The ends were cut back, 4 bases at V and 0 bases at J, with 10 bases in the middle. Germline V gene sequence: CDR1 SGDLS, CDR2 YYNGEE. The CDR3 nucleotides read TGTGCCAGCAGCCCCTCAGGGTTGAACACTGAAGCTTTCTTT. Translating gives CASSPSGLNTEAFF.

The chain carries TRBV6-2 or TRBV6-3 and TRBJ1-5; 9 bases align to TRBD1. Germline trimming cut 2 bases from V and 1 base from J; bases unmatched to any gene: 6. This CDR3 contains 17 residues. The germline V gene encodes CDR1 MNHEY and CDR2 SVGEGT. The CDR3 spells CASSYTIQGASNQPQHF. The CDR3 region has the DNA TGTGCCAGCAGTTACACGATACAGGGGGCAAGCAATCAGCCCCAGCATTTT.

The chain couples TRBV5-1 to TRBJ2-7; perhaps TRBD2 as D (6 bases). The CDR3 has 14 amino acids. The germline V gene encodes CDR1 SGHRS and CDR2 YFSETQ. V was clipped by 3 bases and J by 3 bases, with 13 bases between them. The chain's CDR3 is CASSWKGLNYEQYF. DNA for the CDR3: TGCGCCAGCAGCTGGAAGGGACTGAACTACGAGCAGTACTTC.